This is a list of T cell receptor beta chains from one sample in a study of blood T cell repertoires in COVID-19. Assay used: immunoSEQ multiplex PCR; TCRdb lists only in-frame clones, some missing. The table lists about 70,000 clones, more than 70% of them singletons, with under 6% in the top ten. Sequenced sample: peripheral blood. Source of these receptors: an elderly man with acute or convalescent COVID-19. CDR3s leave out the opening cysteine and the closing phenylalanine or tryptophan.

j_call v_call cdr3_aa
TRBJ2-3 TRBV7-9 ASSFRDRGRLWTDTQY
TRBJ1-3 TRBV6-6 ASSPVGGRAYKSSGNTIY
TRBJ1-1 TRBV13 ASSLQGAGEAF
TRBJ2-3 TRBV5-1 ASSGGRNTDTQY
TRBJ1-1 TRBV27 ASSSVQGAFANTEAF
TRBJ2-1 TRBV7-2 ASSPSSFRDSGFSDEQF
TRBJ2-7 TRBV7-9 ASSLNILYEQY
TRBJ2-5 TRBV3-1/TRBV3-2 ASSQDQLSGLAGSKETQY
TRBJ2-7 TRBV7-8 ASSLNRGPSYEQY
TRBJ1-1 TRBV4-2 ASSHTPGEGNTEAF
TRBJ2-7 TRBV5-4 ASSLEAGLSNEQY
TRBJ1-2 TRBV28 ASSLRQENYGYT
TRBJ1-1 TRBV28 ASSLRYTEAF